The 14 T cell receptor beta chains in this list originate from one sample, sequenced in a study of cytomegalovirus exposure and HLA in healthy donors. The assay was immunoSEQ multiplex PCR, and TCRdb's table has in-frame clones only and misses some. The repertoire holds roughly 330,000 clones, with roughly 87% as singletons. The sequenced material came from PBMCs. These receptors all stem from a woman in her 30s in good health and CMV-seropositive.

This clone was seen once. The V and J genes are TRBV2 and TRBJ1-5; D remains unclear. Per germline, CDR1 SNHLY and CDR2 FYNNEI. Trimming removed 2 bases from V and 4 bases from J, with 3 bases in between. The CDR3 extends over 12 amino acids. The CDR3 spells CASSELNQPQHF. In DNA, the CDR3 is TGTGCCAGCAGTGAATTGAATCAGCCCCAGCATTTT.

The rearrangement links TRBV2 to TRBJ1-2; the D gene is possibly TRBD1 (6 bases). The germline gives CDR1 SNHLY, CDR2 FYNNEI. V shed 2 bases and J shed 5 bases, with 12 bases lying between them. The CDR3 runs 14 residues. CDR3 sequence reads: CASSERGARYGYTF. CDR3 DNA sequence: TGTGCCAGCAGTGAACGGGGGGCGCGGTATGGCTACACCTTC.

The V and J genes are TRBV9 and TRBJ2-2, with no clear D. The CDR3 is 15 amino acids. Germline lookup yields CDR1 SGDLS and CDR2 YYNGEE. V lost 0 bases, J lost 0 bases, and 6 bases lay in between. The CDR3 nucleotides are TGTGCCAGCAGCGTAGGACACTCGAACACCGGGGAGCTGTTTTTT. It specifies CASSVGHSNTGELFF.

Here the CDR3 DNA reads TGTGCCAGCAGCATTAAGAACCGGGACAGGGGGCTGGTGACCCAGTACTTC. It codes for CASSIKNRDRGLVTQYF. The rearrangement uses TRBV5-4 and TRBJ2-5, with 12 bases matching TRBD1. There are 17 residues in the CDR3. The ends lost 4 bases at V and 7 bases at J; junction bases unmatched: 14. CDR1 and CDR2 (germline): SGHNT, YYREEE (reference sequence). The full variable domain, rest sourced from reference TRBV5-4 and TRBJ2-5, is ETGVTQSPTHLIKTRGQQVTLRCSSQSGHNTVSWYQQALGQGPQFIFQYYREEENGRGNFPPRFSGLQFPNYSSELNVNALELDDSALYLCASSIKNRDRGLVTQYFGPGTRLLVL.

The V gene is TRBV9, the J gene TRBJ2-2; D gene ambiguous. Germline-derived CDR1 and CDR2 are SGDLS and YYNGEE. The CDR3 totals 12 residues. The V gene lost 5 bases and the J gene lost 4 bases, with 6 bases spanning the gap. Here the CDR3 DNA reads TGTGCCAGCAGAGATATCACCGGGGAGCTGTTTTTT. This gives the protein CASRDITGELFF.

The chain carries TRBV2 and TRBJ2-5; D is unresolved. CDR1 is SNHLY, CDR2 FYNNEI, per germline. V was clipped by 6 bases and J by 2 bases, with 10 bases between them. The length of the CDR3 is 13 residues. Written as DNA, the CDR3 is TGTGCCAGCAGCGTTTTTAGACAAGAGACCCAGTACTTC. Translating gives CASSVFRQETQYF.

This clone was detected a few times. The genes are TRBV7-3 and TRBJ2-2; 12 bases map to TRBD2. V was clipped by 2 bases and J by 5 bases; unmatched bases: 0. Per germline, CDR1 SGHTA and CDR2 FQGTGA. The CDR3 extends over 15 amino acids. DNA for the CDR3: TGTGCCAGCAGCTTAGGACTAGCGGGGACCGGGGAGCTGTTTTTT. This encodes CASSLGLAGTGELFF.

This sequence joins TRBV6-5 and TRBJ1-3; 10 bases are shared with TRBD1. The CDR3 is 15 amino acids. Germline CDR1 and CDR2: MNHEY and SVGAGI. After removal of 5 bases from V and 4 bases from J, the junction contained 5 bases not matched to a gene. CDR3 bases: TGTGCCAGCAGTCCCGACAGGGGGCGAGGAAACACCATATATTTT. Amino acid sequence: CASSPDRGRGNTIYF.

This clone was detected only once. The J gene is TRBJ2-5, the V gene TRBV2; D is uncertain. The CDR3 loop spans 12 amino acids. The germline CDR1 and CDR2 sequences are SNHLY and FYNNEI. Deletions cut 6 bases from V and 4 bases from J, with 9 bases between. The CDR3 DNA reads as TGTGCCAGCAGAATGCCGGGAGAGACCCAGTACTTC. Translated, it gives CASRMPGETQYF.

The V call is TRBV6-5, the J call TRBJ1-1; D may be TRBD1 (6 bases). CDR3 length: 13 amino acids. In germline, CDR1 is MNHEY, CDR2 SVGAGI. V was cut by 7 bases and J by 5 bases, with 14 bases left in between. The CDR3 sequence is CASTDTRGTEAFF. CDR3 bases: TGTGCCAGCACTGATACAAGGGGGACTGAAGCTTTCTTT.

J is TRBJ1-2 and V is TRBV19; 8 nucleotides align to TRBD1. Germline values: CDR1 LNHDA, CDR2 SQIVND (reference sequence). Germline trimming cut 4 bases from V and 4 bases from J; bases unmatched to any gene: 14. The CDR3 spans 17 residues. The CDR3 here is CASSTRGQGAYLYGYTF. CDR3 DNA sequence: TGTGCCAGTAGTACGCGGGGGCAGGGGGCCTACCTCTATGGCTACACCTTC.

The genes are TRBV5-1 and TRBJ2-2; TRBD1 aligns across 9 bases. The J segment lost 3 bases and the V segment lost 2 bases, leaving 5 bases of the junction unmatched. CDR3 size: 16 residues. The V gene's germline CDR1 is SGHRS and CDR2 YFSETQ. The DNA of the CDR3 is TGCGCCAGCAGCTTACGGGACAGGGTTTACACCGGGGAGCTGTTTTTT. Translation gives CASSLRDRVYTGELFF. The full variable domain, in which reference TRBV5-1 and TRBJ2-2 provide the parts outside the CDR3, is KAGVTQTPRYLIKTRGQQVTLSCSPISGHRSVSWYQQTPGQGLQFLFEYFSETQRNKGNFPGRFSGRQFSNSRSEMNVSTLELGDSALYLCASSLRDRVYTGELFFGEGSRLTVL.

V and J are TRBV7-9 and TRBJ1-1; D remains unclear. CDR1 is SEHNR, CDR2 FQNEAQ, per germline (reference sequence). The CDR3 sequence is 12 residues long. The ends were cut back, 8 bases at V and 10 bases at J, with 17 bases in the middle. As DNA, the CDR3 is TGTGCCAGCGGCGAGGTGGGCGAGACAGCTTTCTTT. Translated, it gives CASGEVGETAFF.

CDR3 sequence (DNA): TGTGCCAGCAGCCTGGGTTGGGCCACAGATACGCAGTATTTT. It translates to CASSLGWATDTQYF. The chain has TRBV7-2 and TRBJ2-3; D unresolved. V shed 5 bases and J shed 2 bases, with 11 bases lying between them. Per the germline V gene, CDR1 is SGHTA and CDR2 is FQGNSA. The CDR3 sequence is 14 residues long.